The 20 T cell receptor beta chains below were found in one sample sequenced in a study of shared T cell receptors in the human thymus listed by TCRdb under 2021. The library was made by the immunoSEQ multiplex PCR assay. TCRdb stores this immuneACCESS table with in-frame sequences only. Part of the clones is absent; in the studies checked, under half of the shortfall reflects unresolved V genes, and no reason is known for the rest. Recorded for this sample are hundreds of thousands of clones; about 89% of them occurred a single time. The ten largest clones add up to just under 0.0095% of the sample. This sample was also put to use in a study of human thymus T cells.

Sequenced input: thymocytes. These receptors were taken from a boy in the first two years of life with a congenital heart defect. Donor details come from another sample of the same person, matched by shared clones.

V is TRBV28 and J is TRBJ1-2, with TRBD1 matching 7 bases. Germline V gene sequence: CDR1 MDHEN, CDR2 SYDVKM. With V trimmed by 5 bases and J by 3 bases, 12 bases remained unmatched. The CDR3 has 16 residues. CDR3 DNA: TGTGCCAGCAGTGCAGGGGGTAGGGGACAAGACTATGGCTACACCTTC. Translation gives CASSAGGRGQDYGYTF.

This chain links TRBV7-2 with TRBJ1-2, with TRBD1 matching over 8 bases. The CDR3 is made up of 15 amino acids. CDR1 and CDR2 from the germline V gene are SGHTA and FQGNSA. The trim removed 5 bases at V and 3 bases at J, leaving 8 bases unmatched. The CDR3 nucleotides read TGTGCCAGCAGCGCCAGGACAGGGAGGTACTATGGCTACACCTTC. It encodes CASSARTGRYYGYTF.

The chain links TRBV4-2 to TRBJ1-4; possible D gene TRBD1, 5 bases. The CDR3 is made up of 15 amino acids. CDR1 LGHNA and CDR2 YNFKEQ come from the germline V gene. Trimming cost V 0 bases and J 7 bases, with 12 bases left between them. The CDR3 loop is CASSQEGPQGEKLFF. The CDR3 region has the DNA TGTGCCAGCAGCCAAGAAGGCCCCCAGGGTGAAAAACTGTTTTTT.

This clone was picked up one time. This sequence joins TRBV5-3 and TRBJ2-3; 9 bases agree with TRBD2. TRBV5-3 is identified as an open reading frame with a role that is uncertain. The CDR3 runs to 15 residues. Unmatched junction bases numbered 7, after V lost 4 bases and J lost 4 bases. This CDR3 is CARSPQRGVADTQYF. The CDR3 bases are TGTGCCAGAAGCCCCCAGCGGGGGGTCGCAGATACGCAGTATTTT.

The V gene is TRBV4-1, the J gene TRBJ1-4, with 9 bases fitting TRBD1. This CDR3 has 15 residues. The germline CDR1 and CDR2 sequences are MGHRA and YSYEKL. The V segment lost 4 bases and the J segment 4 bases; nucleotides outside the gene matches: 4. The CDR3 spells CASSLDRGSNEKLFF. The CDR3 coding sequence is TGCGCCAGCAGCCTCGACAGGGGGAGTAATGAAAAACTGTTTTTT.

About this clone itself: The junction and the germline gene differ at one end; a read error may be behind it. The chain carries TRBV28 and TRBJ2-7, with 11 nucleotides matching TRBD2. The germline V gene encodes CDR1 MDHEN and CDR2 SYDVKM. The CDR3 is made up of 15 amino acids. The CDR3 DNA is TGTGCCAGCAGTTTATTCCCGGGACTAGCGGTAAAGAGAGTCTTC. This translates into CASSLFPGLAVKRVF.

This chain connects TRBV16 to TRBJ2-4, with a possible D match to TRBD1 (6 bases). Looked up from germline, CDR1 is KGHSY and CDR2 is FQNENV. Trimming left V 0 bases short and J 1 base short, with 13 bases between. CDR3 length: 17 amino acids. CDR3 coding DNA: TGTGCCAGCAGCCAATCGCACTCCGACAGGGCCAAAAACATTCAGTACTTC. Translating gives CASSQSHSDRAKNIQYF. Supplemented by reference TRBV16 and TRBJ2-4, the full variable domain reads GEEVAQTPKHLVRGEGQKAKLYCAPIKGHSYVFWYQQVLKNEFKFLISFQNENVFDETGMPKERFSAKCLPNSPCSLEIQATKLEDSAVYFCASSQSHSDRAKNIQYFGAGTRLSVL.

This clone was seen a handful of times. The V call is TRBV27, the J call TRBJ2-2; no firm D call. The ends were cut back, 3 bases at V and 3 bases at J, with 11 bases in the middle. The CDR3 covers 15 residues. Germline V gene lookup returns CDR1 MNHEY and CDR2 SMNVEV (reference sequence). The CDR3 protein is CASSFRLWDTGELFF. CDR3 nucleotide sequence: TGTGCCAGCAGTTTCCGACTTTGGGACACCGGGGAGCTGTTTTTT.

V usage is TRBV30 and J usage is TRBJ1-1; D gene uncertain. The V gene lost 2 bases and the J gene lost 4 bases, with 11 bases spanning the gap. This CDR3 is built from 13 residues. Germline CDR1 GTSNPN, CDR2 SVGIG (reference sequence). CDR3 sequence reads: CAWSRRELTEAFF. In DNA, the CDR3 is TGTGCCTGGAGTCGACGGGAACTCACTGAAGCTTTCTTT. Full variable domain (missing parts from reference TRBV30 and TRBJ1-1): SQTIHQWPATLVQPVGSPLSLECTVEGTSNPNLYWYRQAAGRGLQLLFYSVGIGQISSEVPQNLSASRPQDRQFILSSKKLLLSDSGFYLCAWSRRELTEAFFGQGTRLTVV.

This chain's CDR3 is CASSARTSGGVHIQYF. DNA of the CDR3: TGTGCCAGCAGCGCTCGGACTAGCGGGGGGGTTCACATTCAGTACTTC. V and J are TRBV7-9 and TRBJ2-4; TRBD2 matches 15 bases. Germline V lookup: CDR1 SEHNR, CDR2 FQNEAQ (reference sequence). The CDR3 extends over 16 amino acids. With 5 bases clipped from V and 8 bases from J, the junction kept 7 bases outside the gene matches.

The genes are TRBV9 and TRBJ2-7, with a tentative D call TRBD2 (5 bases). The ends were cut back, 4 bases at V and 2 bases at J, with 16 bases in the middle. CDR1 SGDLS and CDR2 YYNGEE come from the germline V gene. This CDR3 contains 15 residues. CDR3 residues: CASSPSAGLTYEQYF. For the CDR3, the DNA is TGTGCCAGCAGCCCCTCCGCCGGACTGACCTACGAGCAGTACTTC.

Here the CDR3 reads CASSSHQGVYQPQHF. CDR3 DNA: TGTGCCAGCAGTTCACATCAAGGGGTGTATCAGCCCCAGCATTTT. This chain links TRBV28 with TRBJ1-5, with D tentatively TRBD1 (5 bases). V was trimmed by 4 bases and J by 5 bases, leaving 15 bases between them. Germline values: CDR1 MDHEN, CDR2 SYDVKM. The CDR3 is 15 amino acids. Complete variable domain (other parts from reference TRBV28 and TRBJ1-5): DVKVTQSSRYLVKRTGEKVFLECVQDMDHENMFWYRQDPGLGLRLIYFSYDVKMKEKGDIPEGYSVSREKKERFSLILESASTNQTSMYLCASSSHQGVYQPQHFGDGTRLSIL.

The chain combines TRBV11-3 with TRBJ2-7; D gene unclear. Per germline, CDR1 SGHNT and CDR2 YENEEA. Trimming left V 6 bases short and J 1 base short, with 10 bases between. The CDR3 loop spans 13 amino acids. The CDR3 coding sequence is TGTGCCAGCAGTACTGGGCTGTCCTACGAGCAGTACTTC. It encodes CASSTGLSYEQYF. Full variable domain (remainder filled in from reference TRBV11-3 and TRBJ2-7): EAGVVQSPRYKIIEKKQPVAFWCNPISGHNTLYWYLQNLGQGPELLIRYENEEAVDDSQLPKDRFSAERLKGVDSTLKIQPAELGDSAVYLCASSTGLSYEQYFGPGTRLTVT.

The rearrangement uses TRBV4-3 and TRBJ2-1, with D perhaps matching TRBD1 (7 bases). The germline V gene has CDR1 LGHNA and CDR2 YSLEER. There are 21 residues in the CDR3. The ends were cut back, 1 base at V and 4 bases at J, with 29 bases in the middle. This CDR3 is CASSQVGPQGGGPLLYNEQFF. The CDR3 coding sequence is TGCGCCAGCAGCCAAGTTGGGCCCCAGGGGGGAGGACCACTCCTATACAATGAGCAGTTCTTC.

V is TRBV9 and J is TRBJ2-1; TRBD2 matches 8 bases. V shed 4 bases and J 2 bases; nucleotides not matched to a gene: 8. Germline CDR1 is SGDLS and CDR2 is YYNGEE. The CDR3 is 16 residues long. DNA of the CDR3: TGTGCCAGCAGCCCACCCGGGAGGGGTGCCTACAATGAGCAGTTCTTC. It yields the protein CASSPPGRGAYNEQFF.

The chain employs TRBV11-2 and TRBJ2-5; perhaps TRBD2 as D (5 bases). The CDR3 has 17 amino acids. The V and J ends lost 4 bases and 5 bases respectively, with 23 bases between them. CDR1 SGHAT and CDR2 FQNNGV come from the germline V gene. The chain's CDR3 is CASSSWPAGGYGETQYF. For the CDR3, the DNA is TGTGCCAGCAGCTCGTGGCCGGCGGGCGGTTATGGGGAGACCCAGTACTTC. Full variable domain (remainder filled in from reference TRBV11-2 and TRBJ2-5): EAGVAQSPRYKIIEKRQSVAFWCNPISGHATLYWYQQILGQGPKLLIQFQNNGVVDDSQLPKDRFSAERLKGVDSTLKIQPAKLEDSAVYLCASSSWPAGGYGETQYFGPGTRLLVL.

This rearrangement joins TRBV27 to TRBJ1-4; 12 bases match TRBD1. V shed 0 bases, J shed 0 bases, and the junction held 5 bases outside the gene matches. This CDR3 is built from 19 residues. The V gene's germline CDR1 is MNHEY and CDR2 SMNVEV (reference sequence). CDR3 sequence (DNA): TGTGCCAGCAGTTTATCCCGGGACAGGGGGCCTGCAACTAATGAAAAACTGTTTTTT. It codes for CASSLSRDRGPATNEKLFF.

The chain recombines TRBV5-4 with TRBJ1-1, with D possibly being TRBD1 (5 bases). Deletions cut 4 bases from V and 6 bases from J, with 22 bases between. Germline V gene lookup returns CDR1 SGHNT and CDR2 YYREEE (reference sequence). This CDR3 comprises 16 residues. DNA of the CDR3: TGTGCCAGCAGCCGTGACCGCAGGTTCCTCAGGGCTGAAGCTTTCTTT. Amino acid sequence: CASSRDRRFLRAEAFF.

The chain carries TRBV4-3 and TRBJ1-3; 9 nucleotides agree with TRBD1. With 4 bases clipped from V and 3 bases from J, the junction kept 16 bases outside the gene matches. The V gene's germline CDR1 is LGHNA and CDR2 YSLEER. The CDR3 has 19 amino acids. The CDR3 here is CASSRAPTLQGAFGNTIYF. The CDR3 DNA reads TGCGCCAGCAGCCGCGCGCCGACCTTACAGGGGGCCTTTGGAAACACCATATATTTT.

V gene TRBV27 combines with J gene TRBJ2-1; D gene ambiguous. The CDR3 is made up of 12 amino acids. Per germline, CDR1 MNHEY and CDR2 SMNVEV (reference sequence). The V and J ends lost 7 bases and 5 bases respectively, with 9 bases between them. This chain's CDR3 is CASKPRDNEQFF. CDR3 in DNA: TGTGCCAGCAAACCACGGGACAATGAGCAGTTCTTC.